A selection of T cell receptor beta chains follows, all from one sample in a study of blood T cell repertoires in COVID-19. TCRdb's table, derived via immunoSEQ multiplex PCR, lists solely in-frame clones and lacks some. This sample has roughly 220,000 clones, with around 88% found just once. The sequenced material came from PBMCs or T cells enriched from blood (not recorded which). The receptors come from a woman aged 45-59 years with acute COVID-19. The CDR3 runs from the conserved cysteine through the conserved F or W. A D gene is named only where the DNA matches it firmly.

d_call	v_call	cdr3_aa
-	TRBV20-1	CSAIRVGEAFF
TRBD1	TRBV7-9	CASSLAGTELYEQYF
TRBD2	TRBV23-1	CASSQTSGRYNEQFF
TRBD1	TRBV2	CASSEGRQGLSGNTIYF
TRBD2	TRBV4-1	CASSWTSGRVIEQFF
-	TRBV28	CASREDTEAFF
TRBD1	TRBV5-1	CASSVRQGLNTEAFF
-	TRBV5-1	CASSSGDYTEAFF
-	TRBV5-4	CASSLDRDQETQYF
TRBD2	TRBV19	CASSKPGLAGSEQYF
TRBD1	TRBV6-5	CASRGQGRSYGYTF
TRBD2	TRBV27	CASSPGLAGGGYEQFF
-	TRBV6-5	CASSYSITQGQETQYF
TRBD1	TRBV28	CASSSATGMHTEAFF
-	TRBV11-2	CASSLAGGSNQPQHF